This entry is about one T cell receptor beta chain. Here immunoSEQ multiplex PCR was the method, and the copy in TCRdb shows in-frame clones only, minus some. The sample gives some 84,000 clones, 85% to 90% of which show up once; about 5.8% is in the top ten. These data originate in a study of cytotoxic CD8 clonotypes in ibrutinib-treated CLL. The sample consisted of PBMCs, taken before ibrutinib treatment. This clonotype was sampled from a human donor with chronic lymphocytic leukemia.

CDR3 DNA: TGCAGCGTTGAAGATCCAAACACAGGGTTAGAGACCCAGTACTTC. Translation: CSVEDPNTGLETQYF. The rearrangement uses TRBV29-1 and TRBJ2-5; possibly TRBD1 for D (6 bases). CDR3 length equals 15 residues. Germline values: CDR1 SQVTM, CDR2 ANQGSEA. The V end lost 0 bases, the J end lost 4 bases, and 15 bases lay between the germline ends. Filled out from reference TRBV29-1 and TRBJ2-5, the complete variable domain reads SAVISQKPSRDICQRGTSLTIQCQVDSQVTMMFWYRQQPGQSLTLIATANQGSEATYESGFVIDKFPISRPNLTFSTLTVSNMSPEDSSIYLCSVEDPNTGLETQYFGPGTRLLVL.